This TCR beta chain was identified in a study of cytomegalovirus exposure and HLA in healthy donors (TCRdb year 2017). Some background on the complete study: According to an earlier analysis of 587 of the donors, about 180 million T cells yielded 90 million to 130 million unique TCR beta sequences and more than 250 Gb of sequence data. Among almost 400 genotyped donors of the cohort, an average of about 240,000 unique TCR beta nucleotide sequences were sequenced per donor, roughly a sixth of them non-productive. The number of typed donors differed by locus: 629-630 for A, B, C, DRB1 and DQB1; 522 for DQA1; around 610 for DPA1; and roughly 450 for DPB1. The later analysis used no new phenotypic data to find candidate immune exposures, relying instead on TCR beta sequences and their occurrence across donors. The T cell repertoires of about 700 subjects were profiled by immunosequencing and related to cytomegalovirus serostatus. A separate validation cohort of over a hundred different subjects was used in addition to the 666-subject first cohort. To decide whether each TCR beta V gene segment behaved as functional or pseudogenic, an earlier analysis of some 600 of the donors relied on high-throughput TCR beta sequencing. All discovery cohort repertoires had been generated using a single sequencing platform. The aim of the study was to test whether cataloging public T cell receptors could identify signatures of past pathogen exposure. Because of strong linkage in the cohort, roughly five DR-DQ haplotypes were treated as single units for association and clustering. Among the roughly 380 genotyped donors, 81% belonged to the genetic ancestry cluster associated with self-reported Caucasian donors. High-throughput TCR immunosequencing, statistical association of individual TCRs with disease status, and machine learning were combined to predict cytomegalovirus infection status. Roughly 320 gigabases of sequencing data and 70 million to 95 million unique TCR sequences made up an early release that covered under 750 HLA-typed donors. HLA typing included class I and class II loci at four-digit resolution. Genome-wide SNP genotypes for about 60% of the 666 donors were used in a later genetic analysis, which treated that subset as a discovery cohort. A later analysis re-analyzed previously published TCR beta repertoires from about 730 donors and added high-resolution HLA genotyping to study TCR occurrence patterns. Alongside the repertoire data, information on donor age, sex, ethnicity and CMV serostatus was compiled.

As to this clone: Its specific antigen is unknown. No quality values exist for individual bases; no much larger clone is one base distant.

The cohort comprised 670 or so healthy bone marrow donors. Cohort members were all nominally healthy when sampled, although unrecorded immune exposures were likely present. The donor tested CMV seronegative and was one of the 352 seronegative cohort members. Each donor provided a peripheral blood sample, and peripheral blood mononuclear cells were used for TCR beta sequencing. Genomic DNA extraction from the blood cell samples was performed with the Qiagen DNeasy Blood Extraction Kit. The paper as a whole reports these results and caveats: The authors suggested that the approach could potentially be extended to other disease states and immunological phenotypes. In a later analysis, the rate of TCR association differed among HLA loci, with DRB1 alleles having the most associated TCRs and HLA-C alleles having the fewest. A later genetic analysis reported fewer N-insertions in productive TCRs among donors in an Asian-associated ancestry cluster than the roughly 690-donor mean. Because HLA typing was missing for some donors at each locus, association tests included only the typed subset. Correlated functional status among segregating V segments might reflect linkage disequilibrium, but an unknown experimental factor could not be ruled out. A cluster of highly shared sequence variants was judged likely to be a technical artifact of the sequencing pipeline. Most CMV-associated TCR beta chains appeared to be HLA-restricted in a later analysis, and the HLA associations seemed to be driven largely by CMV exposure. The classifier was reported to diagnose cytomegalovirus status with high specificity and sensitivity in both the original and validation cohorts. Immune exposure information for the cohort was limited to CMV serostatus. While some public TCRs were present in many individuals, most TCR sequences turned up only very rarely across donors. In the study, some 180 TCR beta chains were listed as associated with cytomegalovirus. A further reported finding was that TCR beta sequences accurately predicted the HLA-A and HLA-B alleles for most subjects in the first cohort. An association between a missense DCLRE1C variant and V-gene and J-gene trimming of TCR beta chains was found in a later genetic analysis and replicated in an independent cohort. Because counts were too low, roughly 18 rarely observed V segments, including chromosome 9 orphons, were left out of the earlier analysis of 500 to 750 of the donors. Several of the top co-occurrence clusters appeared to be linked to parvovirus B19, influenza, CMV and Epstein-Barr virus, according to a later analysis. The 87-base-pair reads could not distinguish some IMGT-functional V segments, including TRBV6-2 and TRBV6-3, so those segments were excluded. In an earlier analysis of roughly 560 of the donors, most TCR beta V segments were observed in productive rearrangements about 87% or about 30% of the time, broadly matching IMGT annotations. Sequencing depth was assumed to be roughly uniform across donors in the presence/absence analyses, though that assumption may not hold. At a false discovery rate of 0.05, a later analysis linked under 20,000 TCR beta sequences to specific HLA alleles. In a later analysis, HLA-associated TCR beta chains showed more clonal expansion and lower generation probabilities than non-associated chains that were equally common. This cohort had only TCR beta chains sequenced, and the lack of alpha or paired-chain data limited which features could be detected. Three of the identified cytomegalovirus-associated TCR beta chains were confirmed in vitro to be specific for cytomegalovirus antigens. Assigning TCR associations to individual alleles was difficult when HLA alleles, especially DR and DQ, strongly co-occurred.

The receptor library was made with the immunoSEQ multiplex PCR assay. A mixture of 60 forward primers for TCR Vbeta segments and 13 reverse primers for TCR Jbeta segments was used in the multiplex PCR. The CDR3 region of rearranged TCR beta genes was amplified from genomic DNA by a multiplex PCR assay. The Illumina HiSeq System was used to sequence the amplified TCR beta libraries as 87-base-pair reads. The original methods were these. In a later analysis, some 80 million unique TCR beta chains were counted across the 650 to 750 repertoires, and about 9.9 million of these chains were shared by at least two donors. A nearest-neighbor algorithm error-corrected the raw reads and collapsed the reads into unique sequences, merging closely related sequences to remove PCR and sequencing errors. To assign V, D and J gene segments, CDR3 sequences were aligned to IMGT reference sequences. For a sequence to be retained, a match of at least six nucleotides was required to both a V gene segment and a J gene segment. A rearrangement was called productive if the CDR3 had no stop codons and remained in frame with V and J, and every other rearrangement was called non-productive. CDR3 was defined according to IMGT convention as the region running from the second conserved V-encoded cysteine to the conserved J-encoded phenylalanine. Sequences without an unambiguous match to a single V gene segment were excluded from the earlier analysis of approximately 600 of the donors. In an earlier analysis of more than 500 of the donors, a V segment was called functional when productive rearrangements were above 56.7%, and segregating when the standard deviation between donors exceeded 5%. A statistical classification framework was built to diagnose cytomegalovirus status from the catalog of TCR beta chain sequences. A later analysis assigned V and J genes by comparing TCR nucleotide sequences with IMGT/GENE-DB human TR gene sequences. In a later analysis, CDR3 sequences and most-parsimonious VDJ recombination scenarios were assigned using the TCRdist pipeline. In a later analysis, each TCR beta chain was defined by its CDR3 amino acid sequence together with its V-gene family, and reads lacking a unique V-gene family were excluded. To address suspected cross-contamination and a sequencing artifact, a later analysis removed over 500 highly shared, low-generation-probability nucleotide sequences. For each public chain, a later analysis derived a clonal expansion index from normalized ranks of inferred template counts within each repertoire. In a later analysis, generation probabilities were computed using a VDJ recombination model fitted to out-of-frame rearrangements, and the results were checked against IGoR. Hypergeometric tests were used in a later analysis to score TCR-TCR, TCR-HLA and TCR-CMV co-occurrence, with a repertoire-size bias correction applied to the TCR pairs. In a later analysis, false discovery rates were estimated by permuting HLA or CMV assignments 20 times. In a later analysis, co-occurring TCRs were grouped with DBSCAN, and TCRdist sequence similarity was added when clustering was performed within HLA-allele-positive subsets. For co-occurrence clustering, repertoires with fewer than 30,000 or more than 120,000 public chains were excluded, along with a handful of repertoires with anomalous nucleotide sharing. TCRdb stores this immuneACCESS table with in-frame sequences only. Part of the clones is absent; in the studies checked, under half of the shortfall reflects unresolved V genes, and no reason is known for the rest. V and J calls and clone size are those listed in that table; D and trimming were worked out from the DNA. The sample table records approximately 130,000 clones; around four fifths of these occur just once. The ten top clones hold about 1.7% of the sample.

Counted from cysteine to phenylalanine, this CDR3 has 15 amino acids. Of all the DNA, just the CDR3 is kept, 45 bases in frame from base 1. Clipping removes 5 bases from V and 4 bases from J, with 7 as the unmatched junction base count. Via the germline V gene, CDR1 is MNHEY and CDR2 SVGAGI. This TCR came from a man in his forties in good health and CMV-seronegative. The sequencing input was PBMCs. This receptor chain uses TRBV6-5 and TRBJ1-2, with 10 bases aligning to TRBD1. In nucleotides, the sequence is TGTGCCAGCAGTAGCCCGGGACAGGGGCTCTATGGCTACACCTTC. Its coded protein is CASSSPGQGLYGYTF.